Presented here are 32 T cell receptor beta chains from one specimen sequenced in a study of spatial heterogeneity in lung cancer. General study points: Tracking of tumor mutation counts was seen in expanded intratumoral alpha and beta TCR counts.

As for time point: sample taken at primary tumor resection. TCRdb passed the 5' RACE reads through MiXCR, listing each CDR3 protein once. The table shows fewer than 8,500 distinct CDR3 sequences, with roughly 7.2% occurring only once. Their target antigens are unknown. The source material was lung tumor tissue, sampled at surgery. Receptors originate from a female donor with early-stage non-small cell lung cancer.

By frequency in the sample, this clonotype is medium-sized. The chain carries TRBV20-1 and TRBJ2-2, with a weak D call TRBD2 (6 bases). Germline CDR1 and CDR2: DFQATT and SNEGSKA (reference sequence). This CDR3 is 16 amino acids long. V was cut by 2 bases and J by 0 bases, with 13 bases left in between. This chain's CDR3 is CSARSWLATNTGELFF. The CDR3 DNA sequence: TGCAGTGCTAGAAGCTGGCTAGCGACGAACACCGGGGAGCTGTTTTTT.

Many counts were recorded for this clonotype. The chain is built from TRBV28 and TRBJ2-2, with 10 bases matching TRBD2. V lost 6 bases to trimming and J lost 6 bases; unmatched junction nucleotides: 4. CDR1 and CDR2 (germline): MDHEN, SYDVKM. The CDR3 contains 14 residues. CDR3 sequence: CASSTGLAAGELFF. The CDR3 bases are TGTGCCAGCAGCACAGGACTAGCGGCCGGGGAGCTGTTTTTT.

As concerns this clonotype: Germline and junction disagree at one end, which may indicate a read error. V is TRBV7-2 and J is TRBJ2-2; D is unclear. The V gene's germline CDR1 is SGHTA and CDR2 FQGNSA. CDR3 length: 14 residues. The DNA of the CDR3 is TGTGCTAGCAGCGTGCGGTTCACCATCGGGGAGCTGTTTTTT. It encodes CASSVRFTIGELFF.

This clonotype occurred many times. V usage is TRBV20-1 and J usage is TRBJ2-1; TRBD2 matches at 10 bases. The J segment lost 0 bases and the V segment lost 0 bases, leaving 5 bases of the junction unmatched. The CDR3 contains 17 residues. Germline CDR1 and CDR2: DFQATT and SNEGSKA (reference sequence). CDR3 in amino acids: CSARDLSGRASYNEQFF. As DNA, the CDR3 is TGCAGTGCTAGAGATCTAAGCGGGAGGGCCTCCTACAATGAGCAGTTCTTC.

This clonotype is medium-sized within its sample. The V call is TRBV2, the J call TRBJ2-3, with TRBD2 matching 9 bases. Germline V gene data show CDR1 as SNHLY and CDR2 as FYNNEI. The CDR3 sequence is 15 residues long. The V segment lost 5 bases and the J segment 3 bases; nucleotides outside the gene matches: 6. The CDR3 DNA is TGTGCCAGCAGTCCCCAGGGACTAGCAACAGATACGCAGTATTTT. Its translation: CASSPQGLATDTQYF.

This clonotype was seen repeatedly, ten times or more. The V gene is TRBV2, the J gene TRBJ2-2; D is ambiguous. This CDR3 is 15 amino acids long. Per germline, CDR1 SNHLY and CDR2 FYNNEI. V gave up 2 bases and J gave up 4 bases, with 11 bases separating them. The CDR3 sequence is CASSELHGITGELFF. The CDR3 DNA follows: TGTGCCAGCAGTGAACTCCATGGAATCACCGGGGAGCTGTTTTTT.

This clonotype rates as medium-sized. J is TRBJ2-3 and V is TRBV2; 11 nucleotides match TRBD2. The J segment lost 2 bases and the V segment lost 5 bases, leaving 3 bases of the junction unmatched. CDR1 is SNHLY and CDR2 is FYNNEI in the germline V gene. CDR3 size: 15 residues. The CDR3 sequence: CASSLAGGPTDTQYF. The CDR3 DNA reads as TGTGCCAGCAGTCTAGCGGGAGGACCCACAGATACGCAGTATTTT.

This clonotype is labeled as medium-sized. The gene calls are TRBV12-3 or TRBV12-4 and TRBJ2-3; a weak D match, TRBD2 (7 bases). This CDR3 spans 13 amino acids. The germline V and J ends were trimmed by 8 bases and 5 bases, with 14 bases remaining between them. The CDR3 DNA reads as TGTGCCAGCCTGTGGGGAGGGGGAGATACGCAGTATTTT. The encoded protein is CASLWGGGDTQYF.

In its sample, this clonotype is medium-sized (0.01 to 0.1%). V gene TRBV9 combines with J gene TRBJ2-1; D is possibly TRBD2 (6 bases). Germline-derived CDR1 and CDR2 are SGDLS and YYNGEE. This CDR3 contains 16 residues. Trimming left V 0 bases short and J 0 bases short, with 10 bases between. The chain's CDR3 is CASSVGGSGSYNEQFF. As DNA, the CDR3 is TGTGCCAGCAGCGTAGGGGGTAGCGGCTCCTACAATGAGCAGTTCTTC.

This clonotype was seen many times. The chain has TRBV7-9 and TRBJ1-1; D may be TRBD1 (5 bases). Trimming removed 1 base from V and 5 bases from J, with 8 bases in between. This CDR3 is built from 13 residues. CDR1 and CDR2 (germline): SEHNR, FQNEAQ (reference sequence). The chain's CDR3 is CASSLERGTEAFF. As DNA, the CDR3 is TGTGCCAGCAGCTTAGAGAGGGGAACTGAAGCTTTCTTT.

This clonotype was detected ten times or more. The rearrangement links TRBV6-6 to TRBJ2-3; D is unclear. The CDR3 sequence is 14 residues long. V lost 2 bases and J 4 bases, leaving 10 bases between the germline ends. Germline V gene lookup returns CDR1 MNHNY and CDR2 SVGAGI (reference sequence). The CDR3 DNA follows: TGTGCCAGCAGTTACCGTCCCCCCCCAGATACGCAGTATTTT. Its protein is CASSYRPPPDTQYF.

By sample share, this clonotype is medium-sized. V usage is TRBV15 and J usage is TRBJ2-7; TRBD2 matches 9 bases. This CDR3 contains 14 residues. CDR1 and CDR2 from the germline V gene are LNHNV and YYDKDF (reference sequence). The V and J ends lost 1 base and 3 bases, in that order; junction bases with no gene match: 1. The CDR3 coding sequence is TGTGCCACCAGCAGAGTAGCGGGAGTCTACGAGCAGTACTTC. Protein product: CATSRVAGVYEQYF.

This clonotype is medium-sized in the sample. The J gene is TRBJ2-5, the V gene TRBV7-9; D may be TRBD1 or TRBD2 (5 bases each). V was pared by 5 bases and J by 1 base, with 17 bases between. CDR3 length equals 16 residues. In germline, CDR1 is SEHNR, CDR2 FQNEAQ (reference sequence). The CDR3 is CASSLTHGGSQETQYF. CDR3 DNA sequence: TGTGCCAGCAGCCTAACACATGGGGGAAGCCAAGAGACCCAGTACTTC.

This clonotype has a count of ten or more. The chain couples TRBV20-1 to TRBJ2-3, with TRBD2 matching 13 bases. V lost 6 bases, J lost 7 bases, and 7 bases stayed unmatched. Germline lookup yields CDR1 DFQATT and CDR2 SNEGSKA (reference sequence). This CDR3 has 14 residues. The CDR3, as DNA: TGCAGTGCCACGGGACTAGCGGGGTCCTATACGCAGTATTTT. Amino acids: CSATGLAGSYTQYF.

The chain couples TRBV10-3 to TRBJ2-1, with 10 bases lining up with TRBD2. CDR1 is ENHRY, CDR2 SYGVKD, per germline. V lost 6 bases, J lost 8 bases, and 10 bases stayed unmatched. The length of the CDR3 is 15 residues. The CDR3 loop is CAIRRASGSFDEQFF. In DNA, the CDR3 is TGTGCCATCAGGCGGGCTAGCGGGAGTTTCGATGAGCAGTTCTTC.

By share, this clonotype ranks as medium-sized. The chain recombines TRBV6-6 with TRBJ2-7; D remains ambiguous. Germline CDR1 reads MNHNY; CDR2 reads SVGAGI (reference sequence). The CDR3 consists of 14 residues. Trimming removed 5 bases from V and 2 bases from J, with 13 bases in between. Here the CDR3 DNA reads TGTGCCAGCAGTGAGACACCCCGAACCTACGAGCAGTACTTC. This translates into CASSETPRTYEQYF.

This clonotype was seen many times. The J gene is TRBJ1-5, the V gene TRBV12-3 or TRBV12-4, with no clear D. V lost 1 base and J lost 4, with 8 bases in between. There are 14 residues in the CDR3. This chain's CDR3 is CASSLGSRNQPQHF. The CDR3 DNA sequence: TGTGCCAGCAGTTTAGGGTCCCGGAATCAGCCCCAGCATTTT.

Sample share makes this clonotype medium-sized. This chain links TRBV29-1 with TRBJ2-5, with 11 nucleotides matching TRBD2. There are 14 residues in the CDR3. The V and J ends lost 6 bases and 2 bases, in that order; junction bases with no gene match: 5. Germline CDR1 and CDR2: SQVTM and ANQGSEA. CDR3 region: CSVASGRRQETQYF. The CDR3 bases are TGCAGCGTCGCTAGCGGGAGGCGACAAGAGACCCAGTACTTC. Full variable domain (rest looked up from reference TRBV29-1 and TRBJ2-5): SAVISQKPSRDICQRGTSLTIQCQVDSQVTMMFWYRQQPGQSLTLIATANQGSEATYESGFVIDKFPISRPNLTFSTLTVSNMSPEDSSIYLCSVASGRRQETQYFGPGTRLLVL.

As concerns this clonotype: A much larger clone is a single base away; this may be a read error. The chain links TRBV27 to TRBJ1-5; D is uncertain. Germline V lookup: CDR1 MNHEY, CDR2 SMNVEV (reference sequence). This CDR3 has 11 residues. CDR3 DNA sequence: TGTGTCAGCAGTTTCAATCAGCCCCAGCATTTT. This codes for CVSSFNQPQHF.

There are many counts of this clonotype. The rearrangement uses TRBV5-5 and TRBJ1-1; D is undetermined. CDR1 SGHKS and CDR2 YYEKEE come from the germline V gene (reference sequence). The CDR3 runs 13 residues. The ends were cut back, 4 bases at V and 4 bases at J, with 11 bases in the middle. The CDR3 protein is CASSPNVGTEAFF. The CDR3 DNA reads TGTGCCAGCAGCCCCAACGTGGGCACTGAAGCTTTCTTT.

This clonotype is labeled as medium-sized (0.01 to 0.1%). This rearrangement joins TRBV9 to TRBJ2-7; 8 nucleotides align to TRBD1. The CDR3 loop spans 15 amino acids. The V gene's germline CDR1 is SGDLS and CDR2 YYNGEE. V was pared by 0 bases and J by 5 bases, with 7 bases of the junction left unmatched. The CDR3 coding sequence is TGTGCCAGCAGCGTAGCTACCGGACAGGGTCACGAGCAGTACTTC. It codes for CASSVATGQGHEQYF.

This clonotype was observed at least ten times. The genes are TRBV6-2 or TRBV6-3 and TRBJ2-1; 10 positions agree with TRBD2. Trimming removed 6 bases from V and 8 bases from J; junction bases left unmatched: 10. Germline CDR1 reads MNHEY; CDR2 reads SVGEGT. The CDR3 is 15 amino acids. In DNA, the CDR3 is TGTGCCAGCAGAACTAGCGGGATATTGCCCCATGAGCAGTTCTTC. This codes for CASRTSGILPHEQFF.

This clonotype was recorded many times. The rearrangement joins TRBV4-2 to TRBJ2-2; D uncertain. CDR3 length equals 17 residues. Trimming removed 0 bases from V and 0 bases from J, with 11 bases in between. CDR1 LGHNA and CDR2 YNFKEQ come from the germline V gene. CDR3 in DNA: TGTGCCAGCAGCCAAGAGGTGGCGGCCGCGAACACCGGGGAGCTGTTTTTT. Encoded protein: CASSQEVAAANTGELFF.

This clonotype showed up many times. The rearrangement joins TRBV5-1 to TRBJ1-1; D is unresolved. V was pared by 0 bases and J by 1 base, with 10 bases between. This CDR3 is built from 15 residues. Germline CDR1 is SGHRS and CDR2 is YFSETQ. As DNA, the CDR3 is TGCGCCAGCAGCTTGGTGGGGAACCCGAACACTGAAGCTTTCTTT. Protein sequence: CASSLVGNPNTEAFF.

As for this clonotype: This could be a read error, since a much larger clone is one nucleotide away. This chain links TRBV6-1 with TRBJ1-1; tentative D call: TRBD1 (6 bases). The CDR3 runs to 12 residues. The V gene's germline CDR1 is MNHNS and CDR2 SASEGT. Trimming removed 7 bases at V and 10 bases at J, with 16 bases between. The CDR3 DNA reads as TGTGCCAGCACCCCCGCGGCAGGGGTAGCTTTCTTT. It encodes CASTPAAGVAFF.

This clonotype is deemed medium-sized (0.01 to 0.1%). The chain carries TRBV9 and TRBJ1-2; D is possibly TRBD1 (6 bases). The CDR3 contains 14 residues. From germline, CDR1 is SGDLS and CDR2 YYNGEE. The V and J ends lost 4 bases and 6 bases respectively, with 16 bases between them. CDR3 protein: CASSLQGNADGYTF. The CDR3 DNA reads TGTGCCAGCAGCCTACAGGGAAATGCGGATGGCTACACCTTC.

This clonotype has just one count. The V and J genes are TRBV11-2 and TRBJ2-2; 7 nucleotides agree with TRBD1. V lost 5 bases, J lost 5 bases, and 8 bases stayed unmatched. The CDR3 contains 15 residues. Germline CDR1 SGHAT, CDR2 FQNNGV. CDR3 bases: TGTGCCAGCAGCCAAAGGACAGGTGGGACCGGGGAGCTGTTTTTT. Protein sequence: CASSQRTGGTGELFF.

This clonotype was seen ten or more times. The chain links TRBV29-1 to TRBJ2-1, with 12 bases lining up with TRBD1. Germline CDR1 reads SQVTM; CDR2 reads ANQGSEA. V lost 3 bases, J lost 9 bases, and 6 bases stayed unmatched. The CDR3 sequence is 14 residues long. CDR3 protein: CSVDRGQGAGEQFF. CDR3 nucleotide sequence: TGCAGCGTTGATCGGGGACAGGGGGCAGGTGAGCAGTTCTTC.

By share, this clonotype counts as medium-sized. The CDR3 loop reads CASSEGPEAGNTIYF. Written as DNA, the CDR3 is TGTGCCAGCAGCGAGGGACCCGAAGCTGGAAACACCATATATTTT. The rearrangement joins TRBV7-2 to TRBJ1-3; D is possibly TRBD1 (5 bases). V shed 5 bases and J shed 2 bases, with 13 bases lying between them. Germline V gene sequence: CDR1 SGHTA, CDR2 FQGNSA. The CDR3 covers 15 residues.

Concerning this clonotype itself: The conserved closing phenylalanine or tryptophan is absent in this CDR3, likely reflecting a read error. The chain joins TRBV19 to TRBJ1-5, with D possibly being TRBD1 (6 bases). V shed 5 bases and J shed 6 bases, with 14 bases lying between them. The CDR3 spans 14 residues. The germline CDR1 and CDR2 sequences are LNHDA and SQIVND (reference sequence). Here the CDR3 DNA reads TGTGCCAGTAGTTCAGGGGATTTGGGTCAGCCCCAGCATTTA. Translation: CASSSGDLGQPQHL.

This sequence joins TRBV6-4 and TRBJ2-1, with unresolved D. Germline V CDR1 and CDR2: MRHNA, SNTAGT. The V end lost 0 bases, the J end lost 10 bases, and 13 bases lay between the germline ends. The CDR3 length is 14 residues. The CDR3 region has the DNA TGTGCCAGCAGTGACTCGCCAGAGCAGAGGGAGCAGTTCTTC. This encodes CASSDSPEQREQFF.

This clonotype was seen many times. The gene calls are TRBV11-2 and TRBJ2-1; maybe TRBD2 (6 bases). There are 16 residues in the CDR3. The germline V gene encodes CDR1 SGHAT and CDR2 FQNNGV. V was cut by 5 bases and J by 7 bases, with 21 bases left in between. CDR3 amino acids: CASSPGAWTTGNEQFF. DNA of the CDR3: TGTGCCAGCAGCCCCGGGGCGTGGACTACCGGAAATGAGCAGTTCTTC.